This T cell receptor (beta chain) stems from a study of T cell clonality in common variable immunodeficiency. General study points: Patient heterogeneity in the CVID cohort limited correlations between repertoire features and clinical complications. Fewer deletions and N-nucleotide insertions were reportedly seen in common variable immunodeficiency TCR beta sequences.

This clone was seen a handful of times. Its antigen is unknown. The CDR3 end is not reached by the read, which stops 3 residues before it; the germline J gene fills it in. Blood samples were heparinized, about 5 to 9 ml per donor. The data were produced by immunoSEQ multiplex PCR, yet TCRdb's version contains in-frame clones alone and is incomplete. The sample has 25,000 to 35,000 clones, none seen only once. V shed 5 bases, J shed 3 bases, and the junction held 12 bases outside the gene matches. This CDR3 is built from 17 residues. CDR1 is LNHDA, CDR2 SQIVND, per germline (reference sequence). This clonotype originated in a human donor with common variable immunodeficiency. Sequenced: peripheral blood mononuclear cells. The chain combines TRBV19 with TRBJ1-3; 8 bases agree with TRBD1. The part of the CDR3 DNA that was read is TGTGCCAGTAGTTACTACGCTCAGGGGGCAGTTGGAAACACC. As protein: CASSYYAQGAVGNT. The CDR3, in full, reads CASSYYAQGAVGNTIYF.